Here is one T cell receptor beta chain with its context. The sample comes from a study of cytomegalovirus exposure and HLA in healthy donors. Use of 60 Vbeta and 13 Jbeta primers characterized the PCR. This table comes from immunoSEQ multiplex PCR, and its TCRdb copy is limited to in-frame clones, with some not included. The sample lists about 73,000 clones, 60% to 75% seen once, with over 10% in the top ten. After removal of 5 bases from V and 6 bases from J, the junction contained 10 bases not matched to a gene. The CDR3 is 15 amino acids. CDR1 and CDR2 (germline): SGHNT, YENEEA. This sequence originates from a man in his 70s in good health and CMV-seronegative. The sample taken for sequencing was PBMCs. The chain joins TRBV11-3 to TRBJ2-1, with 7 bases matching TRBD2. The CDR3 region is CASSLSGYTFNEQFF. CDR3 DNA: TGTGCCAGCAGCCTTAGCGGGTATACCTTCAATGAGCAGTTCTTC.